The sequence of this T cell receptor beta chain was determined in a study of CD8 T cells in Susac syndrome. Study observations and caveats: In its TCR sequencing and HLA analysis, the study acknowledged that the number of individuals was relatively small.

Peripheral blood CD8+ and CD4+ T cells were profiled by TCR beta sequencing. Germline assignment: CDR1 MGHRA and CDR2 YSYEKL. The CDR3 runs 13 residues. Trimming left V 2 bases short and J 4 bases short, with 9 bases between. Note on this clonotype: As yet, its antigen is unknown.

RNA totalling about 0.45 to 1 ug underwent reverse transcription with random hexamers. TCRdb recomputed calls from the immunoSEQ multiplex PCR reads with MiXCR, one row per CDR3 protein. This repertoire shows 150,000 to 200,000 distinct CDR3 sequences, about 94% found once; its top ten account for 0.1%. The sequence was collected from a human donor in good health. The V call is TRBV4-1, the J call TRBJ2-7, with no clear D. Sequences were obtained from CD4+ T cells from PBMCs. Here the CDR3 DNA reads TGCGCCAGCAGCCAACAAGACGGTTACGAGCAGTACTTC. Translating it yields CASSQQDGYEQYF.